Listed here is a single TCR beta chain. This clonotype was seen many times. No cognate antigen has been identified for it. The sample holds no much larger clone one base away, and base qualities are not on file. This record comes from a study of regulatory T cells in long-lasting Graves disease (dated by TCRdb to about 2021). Describing the broader study: In the newly diagnosed Graves' disease group, patients had been taking antithyroid drugs for less than 3 months. Patients with persistent Graves' disease were compared with patients with newly diagnosed Graves' disease using TCR sequencing and RNA sequencing of peripheral blood. The study took place in China and was registered as a clinical trial. TCR sequencing covered 13 persistent and 20 or so newly diagnosed Graves' disease patients, around 35 samples in total. What the authors observed across the whole study: The study examined only peripheral blood because the primary lesion, thyroid tissue, could not be accessed. Compared with newly diagnosed patients, persistent Graves' disease patients had lower TCR Shannon entropy and fewer highly expanded clones, which suggests clonal expansion. TRBV28, TRBJ1-2 and TRBJ2-5 were preferentially used in persistent disease, while TRBV20-1 and TRBJ2-1 were favored in newly diagnosed disease. The small sample size was acknowledged by the authors as a limitation that may reduce accuracy. More public clonotypes were shared among persistent patients (2,741) than among newly diagnosed patients (more than 950). Sequencing and analysis were restricted to the TCR beta chain.

CDR1 and CDR2 (SGHTA, FQGNSA) derive from the germline V gene. The CDR3 sequence holds 15 residues, the cysteine and phenylalanine included. CDR3 DNA is the only sequence kept; it has 45 bases, read in frame from the first base. Germline trimming amounts to 5 bases on V and 10 bases on J, with 7 as the count of junction bases outside the gene matches. The library came from multiplex PCR. For sequencing, an Illumina HiSeq 4000 was employed. CDR3 regions were amplified by Arm-PCR with iRepertoire HTBI primers to construct TCR beta libraries. Before sequencing, the PCR products went through gel purification. On the authors' methods: Gene usage analysis of CDR3 amino acid clonotypes relied on the 62 TRBV and around 13 TRBJ segments identified across samples. COPE and FqMerger were used to merge filtered high-quality paired reads into contigs. BLAST was used to align contigs to the IMGT TRBV, TRBD and TRBJ reference genes, and CDR3 was defined following IMGT. Clonotypes above 0.1% frequency were classified as highly expanded clones. Shannon entropy served as the measure of repertoire diversity, while the Gini coefficient captured V-J evenness. Clonotypes shared by more than one individual were considered public. The raw public reads went through TCRdb reprocessing: fastp at Q25, MiXCR clone calling, in-frame beta chains kept. CDR3 protein duplicates are merged, each entry listing the most common genes and DNA. The V and J calls were determined by TCRdb, not by the authors. For this sample the table gives roughly 410,000 distinct CDR3 sequences, of which roughly 15% were detected only once. The ten largest clones take up 7.8% of the sample.

The sample's time point label, decoded: newly diagnosed GD, antithyroid drugs for less than 3 months. RNA was extracted from PBMCs in TRIzol for both TCR sequencing and RNA sequencing. Graves' disease was diagnosed according to American Thyroid Association guidelines. Patients were recruited from an endocrinology department in Xi'an, China. From each patient, approximately 9.9 milliliters of peripheral blood was collected into an EDTA anticoagulant tube. Ficoll Paque Plus density gradient separation was used to isolate PBMCs, and no further T cell sorting was done. An Agilent 2100 Bioanalyzer and agarose gel were used to check RNA quality, while a NanoDrop 2000 measured RNA concentration. This same sample was also taken into another study, of T cells in Graves' hyperthyroidism and ophthalmopathy. Looking at the second paper: Stable Graves' hyperthyroidism was defined as the absence of progression to ophthalmopathy over 18 months of follow-up. Hyperthyroidism patients were newly diagnosed, had a disease duration of under 2 months, and were aged 18 to 65 years. The study excluded patients with uncontrolled infections, other autoimmune diseases, pregnancy or lactation. Diagnoses were based on clinical symptoms, serum thyroxine and TRAb, thyroid ultrasound and orbital computed tomography. A first-round RT-PCR of the TCR CDR3 used the HTBI primer set with the Qiagen OneStep RT-PCR kit. Most expanded thyroid clonotypes (frequency above 0.001) were also found in blood, which suggests that blood repertoires may mirror thyroid immune responses. In cross-validation, a model built on a 13 V-J signature told ophthalmopathy apart from stable hyperthyroidism with just under 90% sensitivity and roughly 81% specificity, and in testing the same model reached 80%/75%. In validation, the model predicted progression to ophthalmopathy a median of 6.5 months before onset, with 70% to 71% sensitivity and roughly 73% specificity. A discovery cohort of approximately 100 patients, approximately 45 with Graves' ophthalmopathy and about 58 with stable Graves' hyperthyroidism, was used to find distinguishing TCR V-J signatures. Whether ophthalmopathy could be predicted prospectively was tested in an independent validation cohort made up of roughly 20 hyperthyroidism patients plus 17 patients who later progressed to ophthalmopathy. The approximately 100 discovery patients were randomly divided into training and test sets at a 7:3 ratio. In several Graves' hyperthyroidism patients, the study also compared T-cell repertoires from thyroid tissue with T-cell repertoires from blood. After sampling, hyperthyroidism patients received methimazole starting at 30 mg daily, and ophthalmopathy patients received high-dose intravenous methylprednisolone. Libraries were constructed in a second round of multiplex PCR, after which size selection and purification were performed. Sequencing of the libraries was done on an Illumina HiSeq2000 using paired-end 100 bp reads. Raw data were processed with SOAPnuke, discarding reads with adapters, uncalled bases, mean Phred below 15, or no exact constant-primer or identifier match. COPE v1.2.5 was used to merge high-quality paired reads, and clonotypes were defined as unique nucleotide sequences. MiTCR v1.1 was used to align the clonotypes against IMGT TRBV, TRBD and TRBJ reference segments. Analysis was restricted to V-J combinations with a frequency above 0.0001, which covered roughly 99% of repertoires. The TCS score was defined as the ratio of F50 (clonal expansion) to E x V (chaos), calculated using BLOSUM62-based TCRdist between CDR3 peptides within each V-J. Welch's t-statistics and random forest reduced approximately 520 V-J features to 13, which were used in a naive Bayes classifier (R e1071). Sample size was not statistically predetermined, and investigators were not blinded to group allocation. According to the paper, TCR Vbeta CDR3 sequencing was carried out on some 130 peripheral blood samples, which came from over 40 ophthalmopathy, fewer than 80 hyperthyroidism and roughly 17 progressor patients.

The material was peripheral blood mononuclear cells (PBMCs), obtained at new diagnosis, from a patient treated with antithyroid drugs. This clonotype was sampled from a woman aged 40 to 50 with Graves disease. Donor details come from another sample of the same person, matched by shared clones. This receptor chain uses TRBV7-2 and TRBJ2-1; TRBD2 agrees with 14 junctional bases. The CDR3: CASSLTSGRVGEQFF. The DNA sequence is as follows: TGTGCCAGCAGCCTGACTAGCGGGAGGGTCGGGGAGCAGTTCTTC.